A selection of T cell receptor beta chains follows, all from one sample in a study of T-cell reconstitution after alpha-beta-depleted transplantation in children. TCRdb reprocessed the PCR reads via MiXCR and lists one record per CDR3 protein. The sample has 750,000 to 950,000 distinct CDR3 sequences; roughly 15% are singletons. The sample consisted of PBMCs, mostly from graft donor cells, taken 360 days after TCRalphabeta/CD19-depleted stem cell transplant. All receptors derive from a male patient younger than 18 who had a stem cell transplant for acute lymphoblastic leukemia, so the T cells may come from the graft donor. CDR3s include the opening cysteine and the closing phenylalanine or tryptophan. D genes are given only for firm matches. Size is omitted from some rows. Given values are once, few, many or a class for expanded clones.

j_call	v_call	d_call	clone_size	cdr3_nt	cdr3_aa
TRBJ1-5	TRBV5-5	-	few	TGTGCCAGCAGCTTTGAGAAGGCAAATAGCAATCAGCCCCAGCATTTT	CASSFEKANSNQPQHF
TRBJ2-1	TRBV7-3	TRBD2	few	TGTGCCAGCAGCTTAATCCCCGGACTAGGTTTTAGCTCCTACAATGAGCAGTTCTTC	CASSLIPGLGFSSYNEQFF
TRBJ2-7	TRBV5-1	TRBD1	-	TGCGCCAGCAGCGGCACCGGGACAGGGGGGATCGAGCAGTACTTC	CASSGTGTGGIEQYF
TRBJ1-1	TRBV5-1	-	many	TGCGCCCAAGAACGGGACTTGAAGCCTTTAGCTTTCTTT	CAQERDLKPLAFF
TRBJ2-2	TRBV9	TRBD2	many	TGTGCCAGCAGCGTAGTTGGAGCGGGAGGGAACACCGGGGAGCTGTTTTTT	CASSVVGAGGNTGELFF
TRBJ2-1	TRBV20-1	-	-	TGCAGTGCTAAAACCGTAGCGGAGATTTACAATGAGCAGTTCTTC	CSAKTVAEIYNEQFF
TRBJ2-1	TRBV11-2	TRBD2	-	TGTGCCAGCAGCACAATAGCGGGAGCCTACAATGAGCAGTTCTTC	CASSTIAGAYNEQFF
TRBJ2-4	TRBV7-3	-	-	TGTGCCAGCAGCTCCCGGGGGCACTCTACGAAAAACATTCAGTACTTC	CASSSRGHSTKNIQYF
TRBJ2-7	TRBV24-1	TRBD2	-	TGTGCCACCAGTGCCCCGGGGGGGCCCCCCTACGAGCAGTACTTC	CATSAPGGPPYEQYF
TRBJ2-5	TRBV5-1	TRBD2	many	TGCGCCAGCAGCTTCAGGCTAGCGGGAGTTTTGGAGACCCAGTACTTC	CASSFRLAGVLETQYF
TRBJ2-7	TRBV5-6	TRBD1	-	TGTGCCAGCAGCTTGGGTGGACAGGGACTCCCCTACGAGCAGTACTTC	CASSLGGQGLPYEQYF
TRBJ1-2	TRBV2	-	-	TGTGCCAGCAGTGAAGAGGGTTGGAACTATGGCTACACCTTC	CASSEEGWNYGYTF
TRBJ2-7	TRBV11-2	TRBD2	-	TGTGCCAGCAGCTTAGTTCCCCGGTCGGGGGGGGGATACGAGCAGTACTTC	CASSLVPRSGGGYEQYF
TRBJ2-1	TRBV11-2	-	few	TGTGCCAGCAGCTACCTACCCACAGGGCTGACCTACAATGAGCAGTTCTTC	CASSYLPTGLTYNEQFF
TRBJ1-1	TRBV6-6	-	many	TGTGCCAGCAGTTACCCGGACAGCCGTGGAGCTTTCTTT	CASSYPDSRGAFF
TRBJ2-1	TRBV5-1	-	-	TGCGCCAGCAGCCCCGGTGGAGTAGAACTCTACAATGAGCAGTTCTTC	CASSPGGVELYNEQFF
TRBJ1-1	TRBV7-6	TRBD1	few	TGTGCCAGCAGCTCCCCAGGGGGCATCTCCACTGAAGCTTTCTTT	CASSSPGGISTEAFF
TRBJ2-4	TRBV12-3/TRBV12-4	-	few	TGTGCCAGCAGTTTGTCACGGAAGATAAACATTCAGTACTTC	CASSLSRKINIQYF
TRBJ1-2	TRBV7-2	TRBD1	-	TGTGCCAGCAGCTTAGTATACAGGGGGGAAGGAGGCTACACCTTC	CASSLVYRGEGGYTF
TRBJ1-1	TRBV30	-	-	TGTGCCTGGAGTGTAATCGGGGGGCCGAACACTGAAGCTTTCTTT	CAWSVIGGPNTEAFF
TRBJ2-3	TRBV12-3/TRBV12-4	-	-	TGTGCCAGCGGACAGCCAAACACAGATACGCAGTATTTT	CASGQPNTDTQYF
TRBJ2-7	TRBV3-1	-	-	TGTGCCAGCAGCCTGAATTGGGGCTCCTCCTACGAGCAGTACTTC	CASSLNWGSSYEQYF
TRBJ1-1	TRBV15	-	-	TGTGCCACCGGGGGATCGGGTCCCGAGGACACTGAAGCTTTCTTT	CATGGSGPEDTEAFF
TRBJ2-3	TRBV3-1	TRBD2	-	TGTGCCAGCAGCCAAGGCGCTAGCGGGAGCTCAGATACGCAGTATTTT	CASSQGASGSSDTQYF
TRBJ2-1	TRBV20-1	-	-	TGCAGTGCTTCCCAAAGGCCAGGGCTCTACAATGAGCAGTTCTTC	CSASQRPGLYNEQFF
TRBJ2-7	TRBV5-1	TRBD2	-	TGCGCCAGCAGCTCGGAGACTAGCGACATCCCCTACGAGCAGTACTTC	CASSSETSDIPYEQYF
TRBJ2-1	TRBV12-3/TRBV12-4	-	-	TGTGCCAGCAGAATGTGGGAGCCCAATGAGCAGTTCTTC	CASRMWEPNEQFF
TRBJ1-5	TRBV24-1	TRBD1	-	TGTGCCACCAGTGGGACCGGGACAGGGCGGCAGCCCCAGCATTTT	CATSGTGTGRQPQHF
TRBJ2-7	TRBV6-5	-	few	TGTGCCAGCAGTTACGGGCCATCGCTCGAGCAGTACTTC	CASSYGPSLEQYF
TRBJ1-1	TRBV6-5	TRBD1	-	TGTGCCAGCAGTTCACTTCGACAGGGACTCATGAACACTGAAGCTTTCTTT	CASSSLRQGLMNTEAFF